One and the same sample provided the 8 T cell receptor beta chains below, sequenced in a study of T cell repertoires in cytomegalovirus infection. One entry per CDR3 protein results from TCRdb running MiXCR on the reads. This sample has 450,000 to 550,000 distinct CDR3 sequences; 15% to 20% occur once, and the top ten carry about 24%. Sequences were obtained from CD8+ T cells from PBMCs. These receptors were taken from a human donor in good health (CMV status not recorded). Some clones in this sample may be carry-over from other donors' samples.

This rearrangement joins TRBV9 to TRBJ1-1, with a tentative D call TRBD1 (5 bases). V was trimmed by 5 bases and J by 3 bases, leaving 8 bases between them. The germline CDR1 and CDR2 sequences are SGDLS and YYNGEE. The CDR3 spans 12 residues. In nucleotides, the CDR3 is TGTGCCAGCAGGTCGGGACACACTGAAGCTTTCTTT. Protein sequence: CASRSGHTEAFF.

The V call is TRBV7-9, the J call TRBJ1-2; D uncertain. V was trimmed by 1 base and J by 10 bases, leaving 10 bases between them. Germline CDR1 reads SEHNR; CDR2 reads FQNEAQ (reference sequence). The CDR3 has 12 amino acids. CDR3 amino acids: CASSLGRRVYTF. The DNA for the CDR3 is TGTGCCAGCAGCTTAGGCCGTAGGGTCTACACCTTC.

As DNA, the CDR3 is TGTGCCAGCAGCCAAGGTAGCGAGACCTTCACCGGGGAGCTGTTTTTT. Encoded protein: CASSQGSETFTGELFF. The V and J genes are TRBV3-1 and TRBJ2-2; D is perhaps TRBD2 (5 bases). The germline V gene has CDR1 LGHDT and CDR2 YNNKEL (reference sequence). The germline V and J ends were trimmed by 1 base and 4 bases, with 13 bases remaining between them. The CDR3 length is 16 residues. The full variable domain, completed using reference TRBV3-1 and TRBJ2-2, is DTAVSQTPKYLVTQMGNDKSIKCEQNLGHDTMYWYKQDSKKFLKIMFSYNNKELIINETVPNRFSPKSPDKAHLNLHINSLELGDSAVYFCASSQGSETFTGELFFGEGSRLTVL.

This clonotype came up many times. This chain uses TRBV7-8 with TRBJ1-1; 7 bases are shared with TRBD1. The CDR3 is 13 amino acids. V lost 5 bases and J lost 6; bases outside the gene matches: 6. CDR1 and CDR2 from the germline V gene are SGHVS and FQNEAQ. The CDR3 coding sequence is TGTGCCAGCAGCGTTAACAGGGGCGCTGAAGCTTTCTTT. Translation gives CASSVNRGAEAFF.

There are many counts of this clonotype. As DNA, the CDR3 is TGTGCCAGCAGCTTAGCGCTTGGGGAAAAACTGTTTTTT. It yields the protein CASSLALGEKLFF. The chain uses TRBV7-6 and TRBJ1-4; D unclear. The CDR3 sequence is 13 residues long. Trimming took 0 bases from V and 8 from J, leaving 7 bases between them. Looked up from germline, CDR1 is SGHVS and CDR2 is FNYEAQ.

V gene TRBV30 combines with J gene TRBJ1-1; D is perhaps TRBD1 (5 bases). V lost 5 bases and J 8 bases, leaving 15 bases between the germline ends. Per germline, CDR1 GTSNPN and CDR2 SVGIG (reference sequence). The CDR3 has 12 amino acids. As DNA, the CDR3 is TGTGCCTGGGCCATCGGGACTTGGGAAGCTTTCTTT. Protein product: CAWAIGTWEAFF.

This clonotype has a handful of counts. V gene TRBV7-9 combines with J gene TRBJ1-1; D possibly corresponds to TRBD1 (5 bases). With 3 bases removed from V and 8 bases from J, the gap between germline ends came to 10 bases. This CDR3 has 12 residues. CDR1 is SEHNR, CDR2 FQNEAQ, per germline (reference sequence). The CDR3: CASSFEGVEAFF. Written as DNA, the CDR3 is TGTGCCAGCAGCTTTGAAGGGGTGGAAGCTTTCTTT.

This clonotype was detected many times. The rearrangement links TRBV6-2 or TRBV6-3 to TRBJ1-5; maybe TRBD1 (5 bases). V was clipped by 0 bases and J by 1 base, with 10 bases between them. Germline-derived CDR1 and CDR2 are MNHEY and SVGEGT. This CDR3 comprises 16 residues. The CDR3 sequence: CASSYSRGNSNQPQHF. CDR3 DNA sequence: TGTGCCAGCAGTTACTCGCGGGGCAACAGCAATCAGCCCCAGCATTTT.